This paragraph covers one T cell receptor beta chain sequence. What it binds is unknown. The CDR3 runs 16 residues. CDR1 and CDR2 from the germline V gene are SGHTA and FQGNSA. Trimming cost V 4 bases and J 0 bases; bases outside gene matches: 5. The data stem from a study of T cell repertoires in cytomegalovirus infection. The study's findings and limits: CMV carriers having the relevant HLA were flagged by cumulative public TCR beta family frequency. It was HLA-C-restricted CMV-specific TCR beta clonotypes that dominated the response ex vivo.

One entry per CDR3 protein, called by TCRdb with MiXCR from the reads. In the table there are around 740,000 distinct CDR3 sequences, about 40% of which are singletons. The chain has TRBV7-2 and TRBJ1-3, with 8 bases that match TRBD1. The receptor was derived from a human donor in good health (CMV status not recorded). Some clones in this sample may be carry-over from other donors' samples. The sample was PBMCs. This CDR3 reads CASSYRGVLSGNTIYF. Here the CDR3 DNA reads TGTGCCAGCAGCTACAGGGGGGTCCTCTCTGGAAACACCATATATTTT.